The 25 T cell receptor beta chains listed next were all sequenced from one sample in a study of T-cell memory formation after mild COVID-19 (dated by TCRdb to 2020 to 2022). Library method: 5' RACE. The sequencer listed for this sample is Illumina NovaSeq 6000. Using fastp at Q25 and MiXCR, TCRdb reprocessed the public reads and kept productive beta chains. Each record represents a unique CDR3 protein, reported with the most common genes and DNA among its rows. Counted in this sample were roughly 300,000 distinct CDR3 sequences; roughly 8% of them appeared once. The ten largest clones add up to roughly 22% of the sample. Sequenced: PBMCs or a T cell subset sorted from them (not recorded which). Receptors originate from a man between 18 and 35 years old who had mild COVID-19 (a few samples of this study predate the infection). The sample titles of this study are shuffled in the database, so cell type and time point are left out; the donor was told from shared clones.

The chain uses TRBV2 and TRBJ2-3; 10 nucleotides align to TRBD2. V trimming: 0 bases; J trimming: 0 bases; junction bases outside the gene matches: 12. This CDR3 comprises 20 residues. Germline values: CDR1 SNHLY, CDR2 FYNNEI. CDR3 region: CASSEASAGGPIGSTDTQYF. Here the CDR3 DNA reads TGTGCCAGCAGTGAAGCATCAGCGGGGGGGCCAATTGGAAGCACAGATACGCAGTATTTT. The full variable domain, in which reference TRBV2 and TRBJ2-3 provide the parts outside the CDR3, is EPEVTQTPSHQVTQMGQEVILRCVPISNHLYFYWYRQILGQKVEFLVSFYNNEISEKSEIFDDQFSVERPDGSNFTLKIRSTKLEDSAMYFCASSEASAGGPIGSTDTQYFGPGTRLTVL.

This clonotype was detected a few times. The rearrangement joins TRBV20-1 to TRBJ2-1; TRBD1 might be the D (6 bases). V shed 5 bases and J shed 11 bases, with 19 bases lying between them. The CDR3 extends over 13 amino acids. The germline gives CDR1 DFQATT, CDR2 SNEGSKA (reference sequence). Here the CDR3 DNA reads TGCAGTGCTCCCAGAGGGGGAGTGGTTCAGCAGTTCTTC. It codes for CSAPRGGVVQQFF.

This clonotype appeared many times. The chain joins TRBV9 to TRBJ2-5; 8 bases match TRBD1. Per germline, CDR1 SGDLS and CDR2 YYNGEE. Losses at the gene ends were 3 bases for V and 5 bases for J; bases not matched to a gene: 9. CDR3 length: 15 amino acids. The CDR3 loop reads CASSATTGVYETQYF. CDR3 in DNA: TGTGCCAGCAGCGCTACGACAGGGGTTTATGAGACCCAGTACTTC.

Written as DNA, the CDR3 is TGTGCCAGCAGCTCTGACGGACTCCCCTACGAGCAGTACTTC. This sequence encodes CASSSDGLPYEQYF. The V gene is TRBV7-9, the J gene TRBJ2-7; a possible D gene is TRBD2 (5 bases). CDR3 size: 14 residues. Germline V CDR1 and CDR2: SEHNR, FQNEAQ (reference sequence). Trimming removed 4 bases from V and 2 bases from J, with 12 bases in between.

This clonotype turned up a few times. For the CDR3, the DNA is TGTGCCAGCAGCCAAGATCGCAGGGCCTGGGCCAACGTCCTGACTTTC. Protein sequence: CASSQDRRAWANVLTF. The chain couples TRBV14 to TRBJ2-6; a possible D gene is TRBD1 (5 bases). Germline loops: CDR1 SGHDN, CDR2 FVKESK. Deletions cut 0 bases from V and 5 bases from J, with 11 bases between. This CDR3 spans 16 amino acids. Looking up the rest from reference TRBV14 and TRBJ2-6 gives the full variable domain: EAGVTQFPSHSVIEKGQTVTLRCDPISGHDNLYWYRRVMGKEIKFLLHFVKESKQDESGMPNNRFLAERTGGTYSTLKVQPAELEDSGVYFCASSQDRRAWANVLTFGAGSRLTVL.

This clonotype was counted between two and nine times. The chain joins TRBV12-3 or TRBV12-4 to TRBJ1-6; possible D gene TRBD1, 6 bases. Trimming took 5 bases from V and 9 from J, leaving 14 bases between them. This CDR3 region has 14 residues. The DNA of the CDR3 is TGTGCCAGCAGTCCCACGGGGGCTGTTTCACCCCTCCACTTT. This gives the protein CASSPTGAVSPLHF.

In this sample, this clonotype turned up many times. This chain's CDR3 is CASSRDLRGAQETQYF. CDR3 coding DNA: TGTGCCAGCAGCCGGGATCTGCGGGGGGCCCAAGAGACCCAGTACTTC. The chain combines TRBV5-4 with TRBJ2-5, with 8 bases identical to TRBD2. The trim removed 4 bases at V and 1 base at J, leaving 9 bases unmatched. The CDR3 spans 16 residues. Germline V gene lookup returns CDR1 SGHNT and CDR2 YYREEE (reference sequence).

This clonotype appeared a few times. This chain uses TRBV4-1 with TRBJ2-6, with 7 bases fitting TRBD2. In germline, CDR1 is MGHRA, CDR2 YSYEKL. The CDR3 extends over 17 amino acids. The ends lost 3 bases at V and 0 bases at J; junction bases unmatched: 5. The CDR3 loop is CASSQGRAPSGANVLTF. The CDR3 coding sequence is TGCGCCAGCAGCCAGGGGAGGGCCCCCTCTGGGGCCAACGTCCTGACTTTC.

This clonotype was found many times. CDR3 amino acids: CASSFASGGQTQYF. CDR3 bases: TGTGCCAGCAGCTTTGCTAGCGGGGGTCAGACCCAGTACTTC. This chain connects TRBV7-2 to TRBJ2-5, with 10 positions matching TRBD2. Per the germline V gene, CDR1 is SGHTA and CDR2 is FQGNSA. This CDR3 region has 14 residues. The J segment lost 6 bases and the V segment lost 3 bases, leaving 4 bases of the junction unmatched.

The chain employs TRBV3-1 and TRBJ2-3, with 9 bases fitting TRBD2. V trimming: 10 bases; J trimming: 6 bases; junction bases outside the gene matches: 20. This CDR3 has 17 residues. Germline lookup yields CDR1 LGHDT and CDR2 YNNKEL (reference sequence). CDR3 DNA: TGTGCCACAAAAAGGGGCCGTGGCGGGGGGGCCAAGGATACGCAGTATTTT. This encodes CATKRGRGGGAKDTQYF.

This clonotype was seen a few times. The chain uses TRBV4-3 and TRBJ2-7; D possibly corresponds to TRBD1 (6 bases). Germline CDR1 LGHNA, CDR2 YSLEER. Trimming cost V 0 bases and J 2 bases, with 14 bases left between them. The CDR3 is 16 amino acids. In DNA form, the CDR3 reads TGCGCCAGCAGCCAAGAAATGGCAGGGGCCACCTACGAGCAGTACTTC. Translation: CASSQEMAGATYEQYF.

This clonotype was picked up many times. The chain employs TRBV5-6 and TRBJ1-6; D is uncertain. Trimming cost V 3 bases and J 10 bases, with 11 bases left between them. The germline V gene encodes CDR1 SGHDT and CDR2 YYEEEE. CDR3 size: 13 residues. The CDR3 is CASSSTLGSPLHF. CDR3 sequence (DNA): TGTGCCAGCAGCTCCACTCTGGGCTCACCCCTCCACTTT.

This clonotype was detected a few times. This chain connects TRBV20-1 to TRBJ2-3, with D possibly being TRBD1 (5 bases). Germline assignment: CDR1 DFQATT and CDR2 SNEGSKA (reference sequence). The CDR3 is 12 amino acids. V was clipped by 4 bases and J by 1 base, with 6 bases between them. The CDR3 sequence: CSATTGTDTQYF. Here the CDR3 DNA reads TGCAGTGCTACGACAGGCACAGATACGCAGTATTTT.

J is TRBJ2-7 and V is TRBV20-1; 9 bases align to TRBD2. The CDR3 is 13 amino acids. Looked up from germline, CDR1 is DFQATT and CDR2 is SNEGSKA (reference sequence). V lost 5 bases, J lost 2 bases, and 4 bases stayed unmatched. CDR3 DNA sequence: TGCAGTGCTGCCACTAGCGGGCCCTACGAGCAGTACTTC. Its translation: CSAATSGPYEQYF.

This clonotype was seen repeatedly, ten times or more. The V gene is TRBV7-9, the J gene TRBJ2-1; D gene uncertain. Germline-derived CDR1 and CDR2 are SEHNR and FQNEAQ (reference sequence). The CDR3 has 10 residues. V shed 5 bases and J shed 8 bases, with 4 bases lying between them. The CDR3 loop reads CASSGDEQFF. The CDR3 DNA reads TGTGCCAGCAGCGGGGATGAGCAGTTCTTC.

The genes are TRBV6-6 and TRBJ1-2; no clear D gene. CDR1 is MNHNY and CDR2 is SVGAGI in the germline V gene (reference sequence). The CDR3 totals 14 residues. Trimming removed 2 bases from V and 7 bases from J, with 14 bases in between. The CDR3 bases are TGTGCCAGCAGTTACCCAGCAGGACGTGGTGGCTACACCTTC. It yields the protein CASSYPAGRGGYTF.

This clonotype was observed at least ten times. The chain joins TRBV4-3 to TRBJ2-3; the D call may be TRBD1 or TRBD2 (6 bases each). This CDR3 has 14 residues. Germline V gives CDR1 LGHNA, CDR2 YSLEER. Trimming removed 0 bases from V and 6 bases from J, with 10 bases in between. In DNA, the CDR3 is TGCGCCAGCAGCCAAGATCGGGGGCCGGATACGCAGTATTTT. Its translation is CASSQDRGPDTQYF.

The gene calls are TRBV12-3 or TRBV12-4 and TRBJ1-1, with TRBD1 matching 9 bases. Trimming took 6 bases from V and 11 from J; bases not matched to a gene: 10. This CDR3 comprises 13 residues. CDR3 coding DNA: TGTGCCAGCAGAAGGACAGGGGTTGGTATGGCTTTCTTT. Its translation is CASRRTGVGMAFF.

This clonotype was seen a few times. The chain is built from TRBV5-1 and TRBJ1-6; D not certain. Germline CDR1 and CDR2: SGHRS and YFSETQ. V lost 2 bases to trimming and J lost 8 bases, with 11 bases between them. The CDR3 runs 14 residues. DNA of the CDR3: TGCGCCAGCAGCTTCCCGGGGAGCCATTCACCCCTCCACTTT. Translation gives CASSFPGSHSPLHF.

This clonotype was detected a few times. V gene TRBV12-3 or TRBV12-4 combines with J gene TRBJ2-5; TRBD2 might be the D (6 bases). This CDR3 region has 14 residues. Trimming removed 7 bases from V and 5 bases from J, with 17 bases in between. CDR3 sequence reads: CASIGTGSRETQYF. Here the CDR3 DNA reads TGTGCCAGCATCGGGACCGGGAGTCGTGAGACCCAGTACTTC.

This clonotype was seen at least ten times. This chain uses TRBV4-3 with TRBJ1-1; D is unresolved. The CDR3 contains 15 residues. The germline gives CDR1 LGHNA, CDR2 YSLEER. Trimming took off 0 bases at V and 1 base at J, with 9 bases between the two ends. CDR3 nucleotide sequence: TGCGCCAGCAGCCAAGAGAGGCAAGCGAACACTGAAGCTTTCTTT. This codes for CASSQERQANTEAFF.

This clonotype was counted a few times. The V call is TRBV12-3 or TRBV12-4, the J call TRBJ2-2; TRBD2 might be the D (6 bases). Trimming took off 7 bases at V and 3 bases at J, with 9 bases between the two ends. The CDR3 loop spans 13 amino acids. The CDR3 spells CASTWEDTGELFF. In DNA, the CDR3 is TGTGCCAGCACGTGGGAGGACACCGGGGAGCTGTTTTTT.

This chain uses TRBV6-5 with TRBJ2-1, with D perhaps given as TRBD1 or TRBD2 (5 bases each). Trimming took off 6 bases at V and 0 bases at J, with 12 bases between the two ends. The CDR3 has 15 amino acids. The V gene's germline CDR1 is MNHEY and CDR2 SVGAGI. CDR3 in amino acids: CASRIGASSYNEQFF. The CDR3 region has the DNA TGTGCCAGCAGGATCGGGGCCAGCTCCTACAATGAGCAGTTCTTC.

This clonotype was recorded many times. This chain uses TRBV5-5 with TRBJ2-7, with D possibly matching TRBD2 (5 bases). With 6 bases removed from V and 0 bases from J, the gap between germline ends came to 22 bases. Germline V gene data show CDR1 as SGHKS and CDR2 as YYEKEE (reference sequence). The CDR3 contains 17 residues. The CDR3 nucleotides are TGTGCCAGCACTCTGAACCCGCGGGCCGACAACTCCTACGAGCAGTACTTC. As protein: CASTLNPRADNSYEQYF.

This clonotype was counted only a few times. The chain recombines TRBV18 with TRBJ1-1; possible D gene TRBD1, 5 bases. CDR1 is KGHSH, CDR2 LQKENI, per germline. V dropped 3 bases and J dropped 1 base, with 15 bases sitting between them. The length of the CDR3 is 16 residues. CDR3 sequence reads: CASSPRQRAGNTEAFF. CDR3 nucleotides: TGTGCCAGCTCACCCCGACAGAGAGCGGGGAACACTGAAGCTTTCTTT.